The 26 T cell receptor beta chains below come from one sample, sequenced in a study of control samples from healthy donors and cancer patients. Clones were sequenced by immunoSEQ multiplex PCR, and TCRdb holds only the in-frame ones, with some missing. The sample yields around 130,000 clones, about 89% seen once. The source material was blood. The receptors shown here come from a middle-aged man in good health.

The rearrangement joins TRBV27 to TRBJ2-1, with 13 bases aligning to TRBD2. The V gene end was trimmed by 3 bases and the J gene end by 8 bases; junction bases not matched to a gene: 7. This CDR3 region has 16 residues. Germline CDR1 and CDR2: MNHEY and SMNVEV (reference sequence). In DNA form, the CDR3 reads TGTGCCAGCAGTTTGACCCGGACTAGCGGGGGCTATGAGCAGTTCTTC. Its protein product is CASSLTRTSGGYEQFF.

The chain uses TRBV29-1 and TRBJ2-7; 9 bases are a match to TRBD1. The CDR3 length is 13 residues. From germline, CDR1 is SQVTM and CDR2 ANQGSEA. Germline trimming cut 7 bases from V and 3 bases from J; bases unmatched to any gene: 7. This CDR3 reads CSAAGTGIYEQYF. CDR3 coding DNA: TGCAGCGCCGCCGGGACAGGGATCTACGAGCAGTACTTC.

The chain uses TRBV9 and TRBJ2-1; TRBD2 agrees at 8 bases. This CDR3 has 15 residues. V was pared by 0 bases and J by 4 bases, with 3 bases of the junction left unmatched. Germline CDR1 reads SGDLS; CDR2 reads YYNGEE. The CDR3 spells CASSVGLAGYNEQFF. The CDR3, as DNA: TGTGCCAGCAGCGTAGGGCTAGCGGGTTACAATGAGCAGTTCTTC.

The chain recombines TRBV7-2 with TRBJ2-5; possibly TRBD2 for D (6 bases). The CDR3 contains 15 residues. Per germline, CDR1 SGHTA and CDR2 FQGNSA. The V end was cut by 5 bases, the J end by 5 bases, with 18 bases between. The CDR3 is CASSTSGGKGETQYF. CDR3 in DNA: TGTGCCAGCAGCACTAGTGGAGGGAAGGGGGAGACCCAGTACTTC.

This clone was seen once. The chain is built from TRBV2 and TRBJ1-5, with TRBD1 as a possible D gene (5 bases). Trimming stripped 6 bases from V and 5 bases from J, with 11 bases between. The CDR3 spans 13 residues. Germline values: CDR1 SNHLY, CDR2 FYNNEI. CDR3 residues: CASSQGRDQPQHF. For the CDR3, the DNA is TGTGCCAGCAGCCAGGGCCGGGATCAGCCCCAGCATTTT.

This CDR3 reads CAIKSQGVQETQYF. DNA of the CDR3: TGTGCCATCAAGTCCCAGGGGGTCCAAGAGACCCAGTACTTC. The chain carries TRBV10-3 and TRBJ2-5; 7 bases are a match to TRBD1. The V segment lost 7 bases and the J segment 1 base; nucleotides outside the gene matches: 6. The CDR3 extends over 14 amino acids. Germline assignment: CDR1 ENHRY and CDR2 SYGVKD.

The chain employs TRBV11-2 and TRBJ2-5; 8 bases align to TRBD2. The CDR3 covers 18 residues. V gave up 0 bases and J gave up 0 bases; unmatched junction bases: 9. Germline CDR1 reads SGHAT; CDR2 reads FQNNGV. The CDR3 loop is CASSLDRGGSMYQETQYF. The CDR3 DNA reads TGTGCCAGCAGCTTAGATCGGGGGGGGTCCATGTACCAAGAGACCCAGTACTTC.

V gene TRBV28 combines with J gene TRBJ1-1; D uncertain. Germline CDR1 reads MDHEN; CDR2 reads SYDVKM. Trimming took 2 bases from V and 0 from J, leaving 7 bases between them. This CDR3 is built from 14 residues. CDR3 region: CASSLGLMNTEAFF. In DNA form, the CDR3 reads TGTGCCAGCAGTTTAGGTCTTATGAACACTGAAGCTTTCTTT.

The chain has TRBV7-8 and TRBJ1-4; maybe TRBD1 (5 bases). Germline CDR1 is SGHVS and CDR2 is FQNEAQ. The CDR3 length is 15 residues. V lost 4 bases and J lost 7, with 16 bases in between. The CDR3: CASSYRRGGFEKLFF. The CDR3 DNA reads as TGTGCCAGCAGCTACCGGCGGGGGGGGTTTGAAAAACTGTTTTTT.

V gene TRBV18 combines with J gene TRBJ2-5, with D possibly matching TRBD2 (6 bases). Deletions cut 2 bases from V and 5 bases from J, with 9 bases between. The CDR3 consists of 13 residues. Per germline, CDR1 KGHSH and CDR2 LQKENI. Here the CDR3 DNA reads TGTGCCAGCTCACCAACGGGGGACGAGACCCAGTACTTC. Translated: CASSPTGDETQYF.

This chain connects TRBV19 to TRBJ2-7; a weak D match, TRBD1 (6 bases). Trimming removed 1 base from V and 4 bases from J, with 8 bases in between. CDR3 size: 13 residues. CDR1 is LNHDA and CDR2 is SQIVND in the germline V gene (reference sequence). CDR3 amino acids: CASSIVGAYEQYF. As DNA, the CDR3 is TGTGCCAGTAGTATAGTGGGGGCTTACGAGCAGTACTTC.

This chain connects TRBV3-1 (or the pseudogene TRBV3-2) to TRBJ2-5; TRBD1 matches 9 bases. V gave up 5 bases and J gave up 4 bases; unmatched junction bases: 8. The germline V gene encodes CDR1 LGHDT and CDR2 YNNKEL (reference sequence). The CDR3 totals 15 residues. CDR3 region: CASSSRDRVTETQYF. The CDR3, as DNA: TGTGCCAGCAGCTCCCGGGACAGGGTAACAGAGACCCAGTACTTC.

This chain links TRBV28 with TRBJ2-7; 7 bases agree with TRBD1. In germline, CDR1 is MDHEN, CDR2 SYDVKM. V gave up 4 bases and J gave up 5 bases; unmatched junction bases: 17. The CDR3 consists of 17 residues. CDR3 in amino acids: CASSSLVEQGVLDEQYF. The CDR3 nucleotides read TGTGCCAGCAGTTCCCTCGTTGAGCAGGGGGTATTAGACGAGCAGTACTTC.

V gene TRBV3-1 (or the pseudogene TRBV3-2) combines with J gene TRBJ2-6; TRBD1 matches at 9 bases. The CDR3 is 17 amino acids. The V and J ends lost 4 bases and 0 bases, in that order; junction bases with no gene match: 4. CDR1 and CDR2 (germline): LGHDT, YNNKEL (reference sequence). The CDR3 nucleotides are TGTGCCAGCAGCCTGGGACAGGGCTACTCTGGGGCCAACGTCCTGACTTTC. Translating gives CASSLGQGYSGANVLTF.

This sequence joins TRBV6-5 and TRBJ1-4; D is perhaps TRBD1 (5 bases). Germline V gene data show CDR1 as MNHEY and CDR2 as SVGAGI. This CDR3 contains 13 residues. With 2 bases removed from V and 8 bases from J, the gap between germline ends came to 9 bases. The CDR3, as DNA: TGTGCCAGCAGTTACAGGGGTGGGGAAAAACTGTTTTTT. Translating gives CASSYRGGEKLFF.

The DNA of the CDR3 is TGTGCCACCAATACAGGGATTCGCACAGATACGCAGTATTTT. Its protein product is CATNTGIRTDTQYF. This chain connects TRBV15 to TRBJ2-3; D is perhaps TRBD1 (6 bases). Per germline, CDR1 LNHNV and CDR2 YYDKDF (reference sequence). V lost 7 bases and J lost 1, with 12 bases in between. This CDR3 has 14 residues.

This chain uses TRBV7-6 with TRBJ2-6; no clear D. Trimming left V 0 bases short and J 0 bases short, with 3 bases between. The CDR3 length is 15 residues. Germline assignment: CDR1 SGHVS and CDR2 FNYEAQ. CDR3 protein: CASSLAPSGANVLTF. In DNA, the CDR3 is TGTGCCAGCAGCTTAGCCCCCTCTGGGGCCAACGTCCTGACTTTC.

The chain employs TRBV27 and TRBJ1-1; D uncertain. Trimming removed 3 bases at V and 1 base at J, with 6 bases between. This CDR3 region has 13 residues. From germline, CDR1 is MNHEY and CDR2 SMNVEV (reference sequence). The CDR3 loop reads CASSFWQNTEAFF. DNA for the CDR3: TGTGCCAGCAGTTTTTGGCAGAACACTGAAGCTTTCTTT.

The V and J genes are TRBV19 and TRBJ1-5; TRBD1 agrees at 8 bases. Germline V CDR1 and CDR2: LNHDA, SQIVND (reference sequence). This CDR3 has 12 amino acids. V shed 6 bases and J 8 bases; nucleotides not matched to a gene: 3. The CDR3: CASRDREEPQHF. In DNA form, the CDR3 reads TGTGCCAGTAGGGACAGGGAGGAGCCCCAGCATTTT.

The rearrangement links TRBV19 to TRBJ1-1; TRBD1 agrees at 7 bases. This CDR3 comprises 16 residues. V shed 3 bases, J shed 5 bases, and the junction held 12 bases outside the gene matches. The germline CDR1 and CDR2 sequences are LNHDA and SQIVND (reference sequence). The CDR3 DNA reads TGTGCCAGTAGTATGTTCGGAGGGGGCGGCGGGACTGAAGCTTTCTTT. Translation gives CASSMFGGGGGTEAFF.

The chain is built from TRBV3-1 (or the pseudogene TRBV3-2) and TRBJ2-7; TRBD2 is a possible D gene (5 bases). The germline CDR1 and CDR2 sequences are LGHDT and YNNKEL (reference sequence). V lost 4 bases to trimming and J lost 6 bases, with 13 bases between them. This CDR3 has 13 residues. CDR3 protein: CASSLDFSGEQYF. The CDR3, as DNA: TGTGCCAGCAGCCTGGACTTCTCTGGCGAGCAGTACTTC.

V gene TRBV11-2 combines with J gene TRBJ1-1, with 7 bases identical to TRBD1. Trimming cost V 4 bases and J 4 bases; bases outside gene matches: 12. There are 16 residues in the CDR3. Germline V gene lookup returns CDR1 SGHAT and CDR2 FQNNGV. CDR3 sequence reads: CASSSPQTGWATEAFF. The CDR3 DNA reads TGTGCCAGCAGCTCCCCCCAGACAGGGTGGGCCACTGAAGCTTTCTTT.

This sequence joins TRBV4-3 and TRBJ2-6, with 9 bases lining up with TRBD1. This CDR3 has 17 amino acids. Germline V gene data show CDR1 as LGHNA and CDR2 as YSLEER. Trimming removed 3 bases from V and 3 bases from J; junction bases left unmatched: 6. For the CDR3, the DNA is TGCGCCAGCAGCCAGGGGGGACAGGGTAATGGGGCCAACGTCCTGACTTTC. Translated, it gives CASSQGGQGNGANVLTF.

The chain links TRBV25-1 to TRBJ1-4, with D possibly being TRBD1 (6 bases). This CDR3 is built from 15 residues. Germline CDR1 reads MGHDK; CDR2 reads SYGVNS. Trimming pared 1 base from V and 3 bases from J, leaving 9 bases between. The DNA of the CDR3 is TGTGCCAGCAGTGAATCGGGACACTCTAATGAAAAACTGTTTTTT. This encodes CASSESGHSNEKLFF.

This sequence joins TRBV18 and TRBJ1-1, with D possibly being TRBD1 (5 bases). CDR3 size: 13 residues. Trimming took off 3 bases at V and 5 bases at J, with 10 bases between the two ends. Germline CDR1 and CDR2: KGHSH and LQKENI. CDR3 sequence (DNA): TGTGCCAGCTCACCCCAGGGATATACTGAAGCTTTCTTT. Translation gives CASSPQGYTEAFF.

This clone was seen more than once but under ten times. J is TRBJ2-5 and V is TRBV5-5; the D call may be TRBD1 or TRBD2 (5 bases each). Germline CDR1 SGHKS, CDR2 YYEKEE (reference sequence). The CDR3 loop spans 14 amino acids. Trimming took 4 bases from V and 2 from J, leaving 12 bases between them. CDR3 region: CASSRGTVQETQYF. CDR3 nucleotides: TGTGCCAGCAGCCGAGGGACGGTACAAGAGACCCAGTACTTC.